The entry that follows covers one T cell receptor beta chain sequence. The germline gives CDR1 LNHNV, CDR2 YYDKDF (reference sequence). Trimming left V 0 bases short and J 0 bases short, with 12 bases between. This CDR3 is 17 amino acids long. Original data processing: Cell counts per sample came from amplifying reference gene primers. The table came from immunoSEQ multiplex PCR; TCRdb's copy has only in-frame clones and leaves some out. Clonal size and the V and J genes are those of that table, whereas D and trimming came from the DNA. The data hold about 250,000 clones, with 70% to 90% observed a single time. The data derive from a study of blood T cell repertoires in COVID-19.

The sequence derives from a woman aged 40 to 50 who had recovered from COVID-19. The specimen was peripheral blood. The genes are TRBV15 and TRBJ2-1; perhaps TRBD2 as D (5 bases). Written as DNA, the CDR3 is TGTGCCACCAGCAGAGATCTAGCCGCTAGCTCCTACAATGAGCAGTTCTTC. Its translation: CATSRDLAASSYNEQFF.